This T cell receptor (beta chain) was observed in a study of blood T cell repertoires in COVID-19. Sequencing was performed with immunoSEQ multiplex PCR; in TCRdb, only in-frame clones are kept and a portion is missing. The sample records 150,000 or so clones, about 83% being singletons. Enrolled through a virtual design, the participants were between roughly 18 and 95 years of age and came from about two dozen US areas. In assigning cohorts, the study relied on participant-reported clinical history. This TCR was recovered from a woman aged 45 to 65 in a cohort exposed to, infected with or recovered from COVID-19 (not recorded which). Sequenced: PBMCs or T cells enriched from blood (not recorded which).

The CDR3 region has the DNA TGTGCCATCCGACAGGGGTCTGAAGCTTTCTTT. Protein: CAIRQGSEAFF. The V and J genes are TRBV10-3 and TRBJ1-1; 8 bases align to TRBD1. The germline gives CDR1 ENHRY, CDR2 SYGVKD. Germline trimming cut 8 bases from V and 6 bases from J; bases unmatched to any gene: 2. This CDR3 contains 11 residues.